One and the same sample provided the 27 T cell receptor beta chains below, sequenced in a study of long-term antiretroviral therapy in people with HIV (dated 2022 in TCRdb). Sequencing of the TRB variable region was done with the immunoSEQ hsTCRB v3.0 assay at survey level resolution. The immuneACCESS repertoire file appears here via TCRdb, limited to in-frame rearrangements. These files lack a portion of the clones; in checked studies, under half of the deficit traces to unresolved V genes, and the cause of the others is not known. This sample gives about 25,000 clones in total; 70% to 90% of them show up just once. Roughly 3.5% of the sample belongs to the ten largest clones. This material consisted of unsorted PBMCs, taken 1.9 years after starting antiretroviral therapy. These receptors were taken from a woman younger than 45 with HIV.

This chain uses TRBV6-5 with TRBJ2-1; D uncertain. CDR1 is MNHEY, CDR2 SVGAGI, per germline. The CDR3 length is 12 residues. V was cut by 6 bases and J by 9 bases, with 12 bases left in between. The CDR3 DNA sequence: TGTGCCAGCAGCCCCTACGGCGCTGAGCAGTTCTTC. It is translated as CASSPYGAEQFF.

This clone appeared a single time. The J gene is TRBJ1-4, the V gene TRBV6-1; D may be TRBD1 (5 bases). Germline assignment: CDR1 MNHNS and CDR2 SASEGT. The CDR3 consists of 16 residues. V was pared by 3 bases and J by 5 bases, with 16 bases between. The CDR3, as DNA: TGTGCCAGCAGTGACCAGATACTTAGGGGAAATGAAAAACTGTTTTTT. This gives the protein CASSDQILRGNEKLFF.

The CDR3 protein is CASSSNDRGRRGYTF. CDR3 nucleotides: TGTGCCAGCAGTTCAAATGACAGGGGGCGCCGCGGCTACACCTTC. The V gene is TRBV27, the J gene TRBJ1-2; 10 positions match TRBD1. The CDR3 is 15 residues long. V was pared by 4 bases and J by 8 bases, with 10 bases of the junction left unmatched. Germline V gene lookup returns CDR1 MNHEY and CDR2 SMNVEV (reference sequence).

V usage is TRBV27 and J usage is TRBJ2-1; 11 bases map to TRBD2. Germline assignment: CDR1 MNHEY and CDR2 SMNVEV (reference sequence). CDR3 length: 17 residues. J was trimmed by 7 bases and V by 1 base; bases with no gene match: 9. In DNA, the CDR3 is TGTGCCAGCAGTTTATATAGCGGGGGGGCCAATGTTAATGAGCAGTTCTTC. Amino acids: CASSLYSGGANVNEQFF.

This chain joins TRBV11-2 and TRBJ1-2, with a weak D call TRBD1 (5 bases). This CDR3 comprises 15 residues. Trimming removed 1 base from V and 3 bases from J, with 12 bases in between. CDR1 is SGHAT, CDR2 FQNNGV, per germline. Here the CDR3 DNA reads TGTGCCAGCAGCTTAGTGGGGCCTGCGGACTATGGCTACACCTTC. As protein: CASSLVGPADYGYTF.

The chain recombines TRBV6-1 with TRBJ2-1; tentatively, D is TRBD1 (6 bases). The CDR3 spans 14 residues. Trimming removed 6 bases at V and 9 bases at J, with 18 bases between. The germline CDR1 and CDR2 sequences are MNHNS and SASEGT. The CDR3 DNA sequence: TGTGCCAGCAGCAGGACGGAGGAACAGGGTGAGCAGTTCTTC. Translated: CASSRTEEQGEQFF.

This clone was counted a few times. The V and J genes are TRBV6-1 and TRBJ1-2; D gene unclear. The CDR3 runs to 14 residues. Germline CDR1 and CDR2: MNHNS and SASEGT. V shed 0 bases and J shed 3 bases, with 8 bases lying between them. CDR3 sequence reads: CASSEALVDYGYTF. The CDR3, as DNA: TGTGCCAGCAGTGAAGCGCTAGTGGACTATGGCTACACCTTC.

CDR3 protein: CASSSTGYSNQPQHF. DNA for the CDR3: TGTGCCAGCAGCTCGACTGGCTATAGCAATCAGCCCCAGCATTTT. The chain carries TRBV7-2 and TRBJ1-5, with D unresolved. V lost 4 bases, J lost 0 bases, and 10 bases lay in between. This CDR3 contains 15 residues. Germline V gives CDR1 SGHTA, CDR2 FQGNSA.

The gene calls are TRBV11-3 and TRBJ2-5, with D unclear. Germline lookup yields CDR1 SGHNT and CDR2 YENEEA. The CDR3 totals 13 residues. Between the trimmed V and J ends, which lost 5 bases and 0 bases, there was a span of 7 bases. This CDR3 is CASSLGNQETQYF. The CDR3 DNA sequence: TGTGCCAGCAGCCTGGGGAACCAAGAGACCCAGTACTTC.

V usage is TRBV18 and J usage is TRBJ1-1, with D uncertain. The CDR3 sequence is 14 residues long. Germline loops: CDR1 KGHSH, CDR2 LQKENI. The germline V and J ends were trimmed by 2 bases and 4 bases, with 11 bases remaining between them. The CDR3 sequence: CASSPTLALTEAFF. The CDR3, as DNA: TGTGCCAGCTCACCAACCCTTGCCCTCACTGAAGCTTTCTTT.

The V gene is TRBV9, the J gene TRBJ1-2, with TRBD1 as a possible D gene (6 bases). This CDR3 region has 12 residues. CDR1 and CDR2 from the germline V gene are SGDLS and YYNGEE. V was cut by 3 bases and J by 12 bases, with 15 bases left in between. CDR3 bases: TGTGCCAGCAGCGCGAGGGGGGGCGCAGACACCTTC. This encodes CASSARGGADTF.

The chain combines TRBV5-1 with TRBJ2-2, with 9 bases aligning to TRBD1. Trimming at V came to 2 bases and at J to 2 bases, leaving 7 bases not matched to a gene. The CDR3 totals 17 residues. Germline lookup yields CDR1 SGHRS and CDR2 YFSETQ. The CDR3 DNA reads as TGCGCCAGCAGCTTAATCTCGGGACAGGGAAACACCGGGGAGCTGTTTTTT. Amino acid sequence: CASSLISGQGNTGELFF.

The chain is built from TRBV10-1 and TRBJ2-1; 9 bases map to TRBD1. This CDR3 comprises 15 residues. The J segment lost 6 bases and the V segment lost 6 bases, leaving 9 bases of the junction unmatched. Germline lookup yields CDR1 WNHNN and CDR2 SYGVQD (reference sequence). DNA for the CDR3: TGCGCCAGCAGCTCCGGGACAGGGATCGGCAATGAGCAGTTCTTC. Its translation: CASSSGTGIGNEQFF.

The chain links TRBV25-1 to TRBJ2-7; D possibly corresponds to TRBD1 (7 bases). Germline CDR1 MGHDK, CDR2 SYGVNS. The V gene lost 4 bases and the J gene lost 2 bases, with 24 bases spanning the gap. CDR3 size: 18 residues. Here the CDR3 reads CASSGSYSRGTAPYEQYF. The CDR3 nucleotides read TGTGCCAGCAGTGGTTCCTACTCACGCGGGACAGCACCCTACGAGCAGTACTTC.

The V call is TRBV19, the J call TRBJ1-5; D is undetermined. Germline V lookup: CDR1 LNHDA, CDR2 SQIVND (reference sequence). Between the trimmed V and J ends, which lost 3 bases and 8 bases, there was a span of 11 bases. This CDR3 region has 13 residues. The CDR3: CASSILPGKPQHF. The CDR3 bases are TGTGCCAGTAGTATCCTTCCCGGGAAGCCCCAGCATTTT.

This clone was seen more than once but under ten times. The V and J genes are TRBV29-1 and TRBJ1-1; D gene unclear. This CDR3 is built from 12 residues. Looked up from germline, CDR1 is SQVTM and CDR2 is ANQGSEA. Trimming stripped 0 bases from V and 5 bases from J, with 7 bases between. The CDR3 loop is CSVEDRRTEAFF. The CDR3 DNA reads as TGCAGCGTTGAAGATCGCAGGACTGAAGCTTTCTTT.

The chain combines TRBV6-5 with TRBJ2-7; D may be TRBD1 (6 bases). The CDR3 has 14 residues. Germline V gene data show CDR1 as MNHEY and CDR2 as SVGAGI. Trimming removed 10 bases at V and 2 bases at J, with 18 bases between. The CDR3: CATYGTGIAYEQYF. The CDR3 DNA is TGTGCCACCTATGGAACAGGGATAGCCTACGAGCAGTACTTC.

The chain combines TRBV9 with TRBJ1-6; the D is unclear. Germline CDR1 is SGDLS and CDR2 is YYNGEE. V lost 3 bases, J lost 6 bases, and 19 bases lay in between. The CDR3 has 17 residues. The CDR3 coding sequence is TGTGCCAGCAGCGGACCCCCCGGCGGAGGGAGTAATTCACCCCTCCACTTT. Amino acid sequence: CASSGPPGGGSNSPLHF.

CDR3 sequence reads: CASSPNNEQFF. The DNA of the CDR3 is TGTGCCAGCTCACCTAACAATGAGCAGTTCTTC. This chain uses TRBV18 with TRBJ2-1; no firm D call. Germline V gene data show CDR1 as KGHSH and CDR2 as LQKENI. The CDR3 totals 11 residues. V lost 3 bases to trimming and J lost 5 bases, with 2 bases between them.

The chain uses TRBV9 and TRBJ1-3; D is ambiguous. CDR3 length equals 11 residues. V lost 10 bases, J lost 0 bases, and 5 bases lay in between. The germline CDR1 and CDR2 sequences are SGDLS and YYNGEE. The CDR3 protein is CASYSGNTIYF. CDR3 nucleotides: TGTGCCTCGTACTCTGGAAACACCATATATTTT.

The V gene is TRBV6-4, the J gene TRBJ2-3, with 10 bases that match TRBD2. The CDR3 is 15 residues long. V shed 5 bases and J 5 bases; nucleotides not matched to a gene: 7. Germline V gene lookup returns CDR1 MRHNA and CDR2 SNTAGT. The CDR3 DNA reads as TGTGCCAGCAGTCCCAGCGGGGGGGCTGGAGATACGCAGTATTTT. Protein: CASSPSGGAGDTQYF.

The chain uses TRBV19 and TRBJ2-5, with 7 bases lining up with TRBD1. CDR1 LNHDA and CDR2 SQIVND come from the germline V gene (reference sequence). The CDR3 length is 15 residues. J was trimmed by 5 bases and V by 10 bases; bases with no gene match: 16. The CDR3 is CATSGIDRAAETQYF. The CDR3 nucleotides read TGTGCCACAAGCGGAATTGACAGGGCAGCGGAGACCCAGTACTTC.

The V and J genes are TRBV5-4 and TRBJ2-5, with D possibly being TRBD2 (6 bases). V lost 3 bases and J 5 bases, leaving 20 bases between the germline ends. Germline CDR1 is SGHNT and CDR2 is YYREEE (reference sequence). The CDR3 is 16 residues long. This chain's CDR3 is CASSSFLRDGAETQYF. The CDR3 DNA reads TGTGCCAGCAGCTCTTTTTTGCGGGATGGAGCGGAGACCCAGTACTTC.

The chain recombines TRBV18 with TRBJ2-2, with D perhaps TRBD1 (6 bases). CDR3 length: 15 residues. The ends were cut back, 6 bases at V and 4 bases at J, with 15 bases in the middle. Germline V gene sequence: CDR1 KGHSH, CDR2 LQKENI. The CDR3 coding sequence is TGTGCCAGCTCGATCTCGACAGGTCTCACCGGGGAGCTGTTTTTT. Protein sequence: CASSISTGLTGELFF.

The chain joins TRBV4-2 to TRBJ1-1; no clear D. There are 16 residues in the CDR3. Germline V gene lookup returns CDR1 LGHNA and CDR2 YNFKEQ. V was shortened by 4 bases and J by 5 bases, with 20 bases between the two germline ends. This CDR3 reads CASSPEGGSSRTEAFF. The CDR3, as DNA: TGTGCCAGCAGCCCAGAAGGTGGGTCCTCAAGGACTGAAGCTTTCTTT.

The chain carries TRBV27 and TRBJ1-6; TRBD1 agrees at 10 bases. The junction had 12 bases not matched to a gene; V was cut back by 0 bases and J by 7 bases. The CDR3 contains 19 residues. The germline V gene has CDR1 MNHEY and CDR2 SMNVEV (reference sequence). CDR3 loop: CASSLSGDRGGTLNSPLHF. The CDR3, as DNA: TGTGCCAGCAGTTTATCGGGGGACAGGGGCGGCACATTGAATTCACCCCTCCACTTT.

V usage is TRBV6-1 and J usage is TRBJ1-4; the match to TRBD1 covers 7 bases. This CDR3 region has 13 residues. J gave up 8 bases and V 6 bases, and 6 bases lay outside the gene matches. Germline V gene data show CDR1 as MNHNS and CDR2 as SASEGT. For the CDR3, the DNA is TGTGCCAGCAGACACCGGGACAGCGAAAAACTGTTTTTT. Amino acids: CASRHRDSEKLFF.